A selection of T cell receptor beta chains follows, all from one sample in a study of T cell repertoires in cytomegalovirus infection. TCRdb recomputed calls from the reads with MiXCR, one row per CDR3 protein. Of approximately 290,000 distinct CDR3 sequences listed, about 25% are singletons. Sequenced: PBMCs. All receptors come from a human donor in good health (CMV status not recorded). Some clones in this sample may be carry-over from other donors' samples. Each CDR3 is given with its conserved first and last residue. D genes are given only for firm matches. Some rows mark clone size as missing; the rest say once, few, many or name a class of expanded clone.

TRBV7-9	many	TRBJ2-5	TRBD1	TGTGCCAGCAGCAAGGACAGGGGCCAAGAGACCCAGTACTTC	CASSKDRGQETQYF
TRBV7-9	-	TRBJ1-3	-	TGTGCCAGCGGGGAGAGGGGGATGGCTGGAAACACCATATATTTT	CASGERGMAGNTIYF
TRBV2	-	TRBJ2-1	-	TGTGCCAGCAGCGTAATTGTGGGGGGTGAGCAGTTCTTC	CASSVIVGGEQFF
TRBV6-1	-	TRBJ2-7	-	TGTGCCAGCAGTGAAGGACTGGGGCGTAGCGAGCAGTACTTC	CASSEGLGRSEQYF
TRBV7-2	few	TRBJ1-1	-	TGTGCCAGCAGCTTTCTAGGGCGAAATGAAGCTTTCTTT	CASSFLGRNEAFF
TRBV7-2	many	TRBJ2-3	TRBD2	TGTGCCAGCAGCTTAGTAAGCGGGAGAGTGACAGATACGCAGTATTTT	CASSLVSGRVTDTQYF
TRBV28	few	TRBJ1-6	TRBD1	TGTGCCAGCAGTCCCCCCAGGGGGGACTATAATTCACCCCTCCACTTT	CASSPPRGDYNSPLHF
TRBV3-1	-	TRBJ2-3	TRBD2	TGTGCCAGCAGCCAAGGGTCGGGACTAGCGGGAGGCCCAGATACGCAGTATTTT	CASSQGSGLAGGPDTQYF
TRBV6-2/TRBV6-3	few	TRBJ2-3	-	TGTGCCAGCAGTCCTCGGGGGCGAGGGACAGATACGCAGTATTTT	CASSPRGRGTDTQYF
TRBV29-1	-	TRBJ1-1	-	TGCAGCGTCCGACAGTCGAACACTGAAGCTTTCTTT	CSVRQSNTEAFF
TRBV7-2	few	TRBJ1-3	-	TGTGCCAGCAGCTTCGGAGGCTCTGGAAACACCATATATTTT	CASSFGGSGNTIYF
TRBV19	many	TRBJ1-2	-	TGTGCCAGTAGTATCAGGACGGCCCATGGCTACACCTTC	CASSIRTAHGYTF
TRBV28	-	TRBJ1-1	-	TGTGCCAGCAGGCGCGCCGGGACGGGGAACACTGAAGCTTTCTTT	CASRRAGTGNTEAFF
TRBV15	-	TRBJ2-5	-	TGTGCCACCAGTCCCAGGGCTCAAGAGACCCAGTACTTC	CATSPRAQETQYF
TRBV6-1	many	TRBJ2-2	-	TGTGCCAGCAGCTATACCTCCCTGAACACCGGGGAGCTGTTTTTT	CASSYTSLNTGELFF
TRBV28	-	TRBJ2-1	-	TGTGCCAGCAGTCCACCTCGAGGGGCGGGGAGCAATGAGCAGTTCTTC	CASSPPRGAGSNEQFF
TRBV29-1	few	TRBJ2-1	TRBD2	TGCAGCGTCGCCCTTAGCGGGTACCCAAATGAGCAGTTCTTC	CSVALSGYPNEQFF
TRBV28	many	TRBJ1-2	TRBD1	TGTGCCAGCAGTTTATCCGACAGGGACCACTACACCTTC	CASSLSDRDHYTF
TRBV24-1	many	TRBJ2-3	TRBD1	TGTGCCACCAGGTCGGGACAGAGCACAGATACGCAGTATTTT	CATRSGQSTDTQYF
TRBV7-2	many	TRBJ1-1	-	TGTGCCAGCAGCCCCGAGGGGTCAGGGCTGAACACTGAAGCTTTCTTT	CASSPEGSGLNTEAFF
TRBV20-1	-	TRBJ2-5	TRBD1	TGCAGTGCGCCGAACCCCGGGACAGGGGGGCGAGAGACCCAGTACTTC	CSAPNPGTGGRETQYF
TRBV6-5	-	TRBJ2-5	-	TGTGCCAGCAGTTACTCGGTCGTAGGGACCCGCGAGACCCAGTACTTC	CASSYSVVGTRETQYF
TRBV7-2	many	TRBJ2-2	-	TGTGCCAGCAGCACCCGGAACACCGGGGAGCTGTTTTTT	CASSTRNTGELFF
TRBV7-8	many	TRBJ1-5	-	TGTGCCAGCAGCTTAGCGCGGGGGAATCAGCCCCAGCATTTT	CASSLARGNQPQHF
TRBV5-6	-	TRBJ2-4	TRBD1	TGTGCCAGCAGCCTGACAGGGCGCACGGGCAAAAACATTCAGTACTTC	CASSLTGRTGKNIQYF
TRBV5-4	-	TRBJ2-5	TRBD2	TGTGCCAGCACCCGGAAGGGTAGCGGGAGTTTGGAGACCCAGTACTTC	CASTRKGSGSLETQYF
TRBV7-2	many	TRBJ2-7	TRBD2	TGTGCCAGCAGCTTAGCGGGAGGGACCCACGGGCAGTACTTC	CASSLAGGTHGQYF
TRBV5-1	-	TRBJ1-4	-	TGCGCCAGCACCAATGGCGCAGGGAATGAAAAACTGTTTTTT	CASTNGAGNEKLFF
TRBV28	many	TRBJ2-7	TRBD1	TGTGCCAGCAGCCCAGCCGACAGGGTCCTCTCCTACGAGCAGTACTTC	CASSPADRVLSYEQYF
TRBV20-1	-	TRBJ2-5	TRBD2	TGCAGTGCTACAATTAGCGGGGGGCCACGGGAGACCCAGTACTTC	CSATISGGPRETQYF
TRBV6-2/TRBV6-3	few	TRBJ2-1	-	TGTGCCAGCAGTTTGGAGGGCTCCTACAATGAGCAGTTCTTC	CASSLEGSYNEQFF
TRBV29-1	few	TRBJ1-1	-	TGCAGCGTTGTGCGGGGGCAAACTGAAGCTTTCTTT	CSVVRGQTEAFF
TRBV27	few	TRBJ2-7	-	TGTGCCAGCAGTTTAATGTTCGGCAGGAAAATCTTCTTC	CASSLMFGRKIFF
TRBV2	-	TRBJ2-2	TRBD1	TGTGCCAACCATCCATTGGGCAGGGGGCGGAGGTCCGGGGAGCTGTTTTTT	CANHPLGRGRRSGELFF
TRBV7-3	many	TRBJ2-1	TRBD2	TGTGCCAGCAGCTTAAACGGGAGGTCCTACAATGAGCAGTTCTTC	CASSLNGRSYNEQFF
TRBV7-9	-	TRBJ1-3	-	TGTGCCGCCGGCGAGGGGGACGGAAACACCATATATTTT	CAAGEGDGNTIYF
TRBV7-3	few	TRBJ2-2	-	TGTGCCAGCAGCCCGAGCCGCACCGGGGAGCTGTTTTTT	CASSPSRTGELFF
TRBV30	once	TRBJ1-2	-	TGTGCCTGGAGTCTCCAGACAGCCTATGGCTACACCTTC	CAWSLQTAYGYTF
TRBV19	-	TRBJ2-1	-	TGTGCCAGTAGTATATGGGGTGGAGACAATGAGCAGTTCTTC	CASSIWGGDNEQFF
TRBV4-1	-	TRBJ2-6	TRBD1	TGCGCCAGCAGCCAAGATCCGGGACAGGCTTTTTTCTTTGGGGCCAACGTCCTGACTTTC	CASSQDPGQAFFFGANVLTF
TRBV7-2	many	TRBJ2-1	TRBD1	TGTGCCAGCAGCCGTTGGGACAGGGGCTACAATGAGCAGTTCTTC	CASSRWDRGYNEQFF
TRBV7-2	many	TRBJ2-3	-	TGTGCCAGCAGCTTAGGGTCTAGCGCCCGCACAGATACGCAGTATTTT	CASSLGSSARTDTQYF
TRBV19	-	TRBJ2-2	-	TGTGCCAGTAGTATTTTTGGAACCAACACCGGGGAGCTGTTTTTT	CASSIFGTNTGELFF
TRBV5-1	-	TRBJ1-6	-	TGCGCCAGCAGCTTGCGGGTCAGGCCCTACTTAAGCTCCTATAATTCACCCCTCCACTTT	CASSLRVRPYLSSYNSPLHF
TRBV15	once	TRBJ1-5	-	TGTGCCACCAGCAGAAAGGGGAGGGAGCAGCCCCAGCATTTT	CATSRKGREQPQHF
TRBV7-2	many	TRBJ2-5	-	TGTGCCAGCAGCTTAGGAGGAGGGGTCTGGTTGGAGACCCAGTACTTC	CASSLGGGVWLETQYF
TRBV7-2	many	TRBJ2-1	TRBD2	TGTGCCAGCAGCTTAGTCAGAACTAGCGGGTACAATGAGCAGTTCTTC	CASSLVRTSGYNEQFF
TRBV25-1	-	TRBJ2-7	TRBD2	TGTGCCAGCAGTGCCTTAGCGGGGGGTTCCTACGAGCAGTACTTC	CASSALAGGSYEQYF
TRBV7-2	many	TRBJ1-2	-	TGTGCCAGCAGCCCAGCTGGGGGGCGAAGCTATGGCTACACCTTC	CASSPAGGRSYGYTF
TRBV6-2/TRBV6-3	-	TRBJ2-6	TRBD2	TGTGCCAGCAGATTATGGGGGGGTAGCTCTGGGGCCAACGTCCTGACTTTC	CASRLWGGSSGANVLTF
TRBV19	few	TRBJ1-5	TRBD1	TGTGCCAGTAGGAGGGACAGGGAATATCAGCCCCAGCATTTT	CASRRDREYQPQHF
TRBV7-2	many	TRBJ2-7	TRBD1	TGTGCCAGCAGCTTAACCGGGACAGGGAAAAACGAGCAGTACTTC	CASSLTGTGKNEQYF
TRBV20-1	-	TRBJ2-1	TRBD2	TGCAGTGCTAGTACTAGCGGGAGGGCCGGTGAGCAGTTCTTC	CSASTSGRAGEQFF
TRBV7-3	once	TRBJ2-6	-	TGTGCCAGCGGTGGCGCATTCTCTGGGGCCAACGTCCTGACTTTC	CASGGAFSGANVLTF